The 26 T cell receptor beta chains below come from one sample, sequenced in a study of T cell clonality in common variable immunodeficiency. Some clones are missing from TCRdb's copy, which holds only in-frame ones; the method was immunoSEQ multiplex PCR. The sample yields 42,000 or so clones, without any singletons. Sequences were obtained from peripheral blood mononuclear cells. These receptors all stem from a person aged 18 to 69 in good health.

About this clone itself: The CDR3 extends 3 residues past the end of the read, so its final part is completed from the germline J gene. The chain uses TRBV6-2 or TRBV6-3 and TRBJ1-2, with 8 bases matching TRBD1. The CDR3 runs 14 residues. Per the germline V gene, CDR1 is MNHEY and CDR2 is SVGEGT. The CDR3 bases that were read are TGTGCCAGCAGCTCCCCGGACAGGGAGAATGAC. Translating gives CASSSPDREND. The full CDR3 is CASSSPDRENDYTF.

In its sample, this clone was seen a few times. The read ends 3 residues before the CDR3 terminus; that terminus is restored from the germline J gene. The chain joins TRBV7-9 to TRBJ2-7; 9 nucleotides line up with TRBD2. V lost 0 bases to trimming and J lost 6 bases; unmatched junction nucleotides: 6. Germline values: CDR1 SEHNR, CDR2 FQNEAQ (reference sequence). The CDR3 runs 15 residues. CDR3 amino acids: CASSLAEAGGPEQYF. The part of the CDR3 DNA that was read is TGTGCCAGCAGCTTAGCGGAAGCGGGAGGCCCCGAG.

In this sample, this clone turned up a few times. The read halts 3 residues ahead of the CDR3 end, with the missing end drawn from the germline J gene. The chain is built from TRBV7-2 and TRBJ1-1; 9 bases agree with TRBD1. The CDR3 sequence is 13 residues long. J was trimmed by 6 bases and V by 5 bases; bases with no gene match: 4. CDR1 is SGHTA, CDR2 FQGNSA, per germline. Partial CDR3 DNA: TGTGCCAGCAGCGCCCGACAGGGGGCTGAA. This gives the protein CASSARQGAE. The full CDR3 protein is CASSARQGAEAFF. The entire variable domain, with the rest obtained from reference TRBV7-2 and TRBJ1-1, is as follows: GAGVSQSPSNKVTEKGKDVELRCDPISGHTALYWYRQSLGQGLEFLIYFQGNSAPDKSGLPSDRFSAERTGGSVSTLTIQRTQQEDSAVYLCASSARQGAEAFFGQGTRLTVV.

The sequenced part of the CDR3 DNA is TGTGCCAGTAGTATAACCGGCGGGAGGGCGCTCGGGGAG. Amino acids: CASSITGGRALGE. The full CDR3 protein is CASSITGGRALGELFF. The V gene is TRBV19, the J gene TRBJ2-2, with 9 bases that match TRBD2. Read data end 3 residues before the CDR3 end; the end is taken from the germline J gene. Losses at the gene ends were 2 bases for V and 7 bases for J; bases not matched to a gene: 8. CDR3 length: 16 residues. CDR1 LNHDA and CDR2 SQIVND come from the germline V gene (reference sequence).

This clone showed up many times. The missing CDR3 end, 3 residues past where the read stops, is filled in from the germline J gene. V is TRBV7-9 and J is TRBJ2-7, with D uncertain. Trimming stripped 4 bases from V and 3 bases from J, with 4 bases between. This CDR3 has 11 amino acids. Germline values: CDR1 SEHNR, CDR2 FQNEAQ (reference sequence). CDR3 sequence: CASSSVYEQYF. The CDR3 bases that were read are TGTGCCAGCAGCTCCGTCTACGAG.

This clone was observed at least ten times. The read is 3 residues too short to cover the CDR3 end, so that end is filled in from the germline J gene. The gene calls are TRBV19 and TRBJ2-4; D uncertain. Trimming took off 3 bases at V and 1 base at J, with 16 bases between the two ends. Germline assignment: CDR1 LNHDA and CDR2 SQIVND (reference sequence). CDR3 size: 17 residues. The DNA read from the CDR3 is TGTGCCAGTAGTATCGGAGCGAAGTTTATGGCCAAAAACATT. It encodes CASSIGAKFMAKNI. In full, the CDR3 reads CASSIGAKFMAKNIQYF.

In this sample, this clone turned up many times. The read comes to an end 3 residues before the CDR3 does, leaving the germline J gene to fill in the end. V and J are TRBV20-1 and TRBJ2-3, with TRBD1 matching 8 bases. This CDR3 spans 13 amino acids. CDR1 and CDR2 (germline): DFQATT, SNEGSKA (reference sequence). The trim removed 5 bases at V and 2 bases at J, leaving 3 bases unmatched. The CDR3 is CSAYQGATDTQYF. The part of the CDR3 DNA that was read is TGCAGTGCTTATCAGGGGGCCACAGATACG.

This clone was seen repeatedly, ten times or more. CDR3 region: CSAANAPLRSGNTIYF. The DNA read from the CDR3 is TGCAGTGCCGCCAATGCGCCACTGCGCTCTGGAAACACC. The chain has TRBV20-1 and TRBJ1-3; D not certain. The CDR3 end lies 3 residues beyond the end of the read and is filled in from the germline J gene. The ends were cut back, 6 bases at V and 0 bases at J, with 18 bases in the middle. The germline gives CDR1 DFQATT, CDR2 SNEGSKA (reference sequence). This CDR3 region has 16 residues.

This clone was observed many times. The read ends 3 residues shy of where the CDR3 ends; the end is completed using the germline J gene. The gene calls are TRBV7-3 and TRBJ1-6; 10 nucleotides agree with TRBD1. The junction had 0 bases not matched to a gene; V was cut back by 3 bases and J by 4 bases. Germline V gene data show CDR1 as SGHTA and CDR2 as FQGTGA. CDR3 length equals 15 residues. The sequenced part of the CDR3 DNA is TGTGCCAGCAGCTTGGACAGGGGGTATAATTCACCC. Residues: CASSLDRGYNSP. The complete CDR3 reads CASSLDRGYNSPLHF.

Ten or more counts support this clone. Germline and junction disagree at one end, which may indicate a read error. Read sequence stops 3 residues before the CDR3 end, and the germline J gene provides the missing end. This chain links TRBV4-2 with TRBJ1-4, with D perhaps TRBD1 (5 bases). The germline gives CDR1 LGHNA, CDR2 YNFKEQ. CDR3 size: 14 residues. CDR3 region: CASSPRQMNEKLFF. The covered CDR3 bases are TGCGCCAGCAGCCCCCGACAGATGAATGAAAAA.

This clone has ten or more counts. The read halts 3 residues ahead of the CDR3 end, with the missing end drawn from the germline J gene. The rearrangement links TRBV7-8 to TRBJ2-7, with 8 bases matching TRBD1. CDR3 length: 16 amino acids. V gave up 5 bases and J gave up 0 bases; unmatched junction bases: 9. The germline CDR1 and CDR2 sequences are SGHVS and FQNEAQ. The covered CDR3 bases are TGTGCCAGCAGCCCTCGACAGGGGTGGGCCTCCTACGAG. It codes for CASSPRQGWASYE. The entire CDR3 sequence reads CASSPRQGWASYEQYF.

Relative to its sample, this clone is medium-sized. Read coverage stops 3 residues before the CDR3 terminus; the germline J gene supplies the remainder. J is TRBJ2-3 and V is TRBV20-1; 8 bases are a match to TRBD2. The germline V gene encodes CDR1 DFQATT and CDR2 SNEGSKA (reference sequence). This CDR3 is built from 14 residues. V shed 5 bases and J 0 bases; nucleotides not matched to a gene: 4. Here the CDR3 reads CSAFLAGSTDTQYF. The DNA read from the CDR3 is TGCAGTGCTTTCCTAGCGGGCAGCACAGATACG.

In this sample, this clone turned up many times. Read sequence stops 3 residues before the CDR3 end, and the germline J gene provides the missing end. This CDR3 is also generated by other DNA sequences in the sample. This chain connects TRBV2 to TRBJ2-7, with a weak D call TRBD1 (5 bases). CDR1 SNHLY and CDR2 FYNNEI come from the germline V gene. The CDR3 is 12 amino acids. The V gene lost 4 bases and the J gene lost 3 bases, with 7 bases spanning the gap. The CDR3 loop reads CASSGGLYEQYF. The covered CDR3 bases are TGTGCCAGCAGTGGGGGCCTCTACGAG.

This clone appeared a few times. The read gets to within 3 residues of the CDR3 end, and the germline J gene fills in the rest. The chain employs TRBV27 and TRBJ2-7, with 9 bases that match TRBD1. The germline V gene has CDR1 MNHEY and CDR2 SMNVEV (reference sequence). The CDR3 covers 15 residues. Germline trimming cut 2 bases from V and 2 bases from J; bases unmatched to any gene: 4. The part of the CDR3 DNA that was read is TGTGCCAGCAGTTTACGGACAGGGGATCCCTACGAG. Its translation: CASSLRTGDPYE. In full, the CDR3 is CASSLRTGDPYEQYF.

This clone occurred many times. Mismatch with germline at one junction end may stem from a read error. Here the CDR3 reads CASSQVLGGGETQYF. The DNA read from the CDR3 is TGCGCCAGCAGCCAAGTTTTAGGGGGCGGAGAGACC. V is TRBV4-2 and J is TRBJ2-5; 7 bases are shared with TRBD1. The read ends 3 residues before the CDR3 terminus; that terminus is restored from the germline J gene. The CDR3 consists of 15 residues. CDR1 and CDR2 from the germline V gene are LGHNA and YNFKEQ.

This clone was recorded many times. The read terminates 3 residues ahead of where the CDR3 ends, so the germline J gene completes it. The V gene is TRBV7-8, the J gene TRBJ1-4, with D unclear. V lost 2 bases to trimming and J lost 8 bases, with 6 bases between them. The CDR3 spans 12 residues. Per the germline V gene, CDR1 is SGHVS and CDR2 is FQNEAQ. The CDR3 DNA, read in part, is TGTGCCAGCAGCTTATCGCGGGAAAAA. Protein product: CASSLSREK. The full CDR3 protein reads CASSLSREKLFF. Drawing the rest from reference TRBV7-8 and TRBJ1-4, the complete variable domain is GAGVSQSPRYKVAKRGQDVALRCDPISGHVSLFWYQQALGQGPEFLTYFQNEAQLDKSGLPSDRFFAERPEGSVSTLKIQRTQQEDSAVYLCASSLSREKLFFGSGTQLSVL.

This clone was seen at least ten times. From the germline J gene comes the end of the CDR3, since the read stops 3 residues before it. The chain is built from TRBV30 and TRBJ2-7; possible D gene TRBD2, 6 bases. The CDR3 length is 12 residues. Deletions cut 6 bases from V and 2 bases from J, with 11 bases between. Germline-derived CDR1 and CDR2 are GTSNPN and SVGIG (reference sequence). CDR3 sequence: CACRRVTYEQYF. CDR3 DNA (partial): TGTGCCTGTCGGAGGGTCACCTACGAG.

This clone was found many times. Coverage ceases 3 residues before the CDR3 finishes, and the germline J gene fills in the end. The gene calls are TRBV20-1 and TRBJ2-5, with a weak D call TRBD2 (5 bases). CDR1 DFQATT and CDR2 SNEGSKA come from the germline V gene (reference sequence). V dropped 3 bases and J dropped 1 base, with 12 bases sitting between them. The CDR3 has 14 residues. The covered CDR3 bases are TGCAGTGCTAGGGGGAAGGACTCCCAAGAGACC. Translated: CSARGKDSQET. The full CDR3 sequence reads CSARGKDSQETQYF.

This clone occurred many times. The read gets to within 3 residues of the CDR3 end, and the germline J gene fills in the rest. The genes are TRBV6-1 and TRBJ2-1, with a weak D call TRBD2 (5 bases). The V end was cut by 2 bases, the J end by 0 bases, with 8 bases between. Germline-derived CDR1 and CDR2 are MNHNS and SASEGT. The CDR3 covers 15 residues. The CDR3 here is CASSESGLSYNEQFF. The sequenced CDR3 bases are TGTGCCAGCAGTGAAAGCGGTCTCTCCTACAATGAG.

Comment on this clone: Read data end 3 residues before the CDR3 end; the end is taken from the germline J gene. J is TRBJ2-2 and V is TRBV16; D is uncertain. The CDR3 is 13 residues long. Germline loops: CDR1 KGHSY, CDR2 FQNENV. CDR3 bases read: TGTGCCAGCAGCCAATATCCAGGAGAAAAG. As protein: CASSQYPGEK. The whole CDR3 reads CASSQYPGEKLFF.

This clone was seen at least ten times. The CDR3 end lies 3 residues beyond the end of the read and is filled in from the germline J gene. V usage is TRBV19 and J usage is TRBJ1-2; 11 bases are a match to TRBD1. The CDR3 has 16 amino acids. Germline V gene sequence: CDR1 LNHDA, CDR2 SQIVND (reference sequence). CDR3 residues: CASSDRDRGFGAGYTF. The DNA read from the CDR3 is TGTGCCAGTAGTGACCGGGACAGGGGGTTCGGAGCCGGC.

The CDR3 DNA, read in part, is TGTGCCAGCAGCCGGGACAGGGACACCGGGGAG. Its protein product is CASSRDRDTGE. The entire CDR3 protein reads CASSRDRDTGELFF. The chain combines TRBV2 with TRBJ2-2; 9 bases agree with TRBD1. The CDR3 end is not reached by the read, which stops 3 residues before it; the germline J gene fills it in. The V and J ends lost 6 bases and 3 bases, in that order; junction bases with no gene match: 2. Looked up from germline, CDR1 is SNHLY and CDR2 is FYNNEI. This CDR3 is 14 amino acids long.

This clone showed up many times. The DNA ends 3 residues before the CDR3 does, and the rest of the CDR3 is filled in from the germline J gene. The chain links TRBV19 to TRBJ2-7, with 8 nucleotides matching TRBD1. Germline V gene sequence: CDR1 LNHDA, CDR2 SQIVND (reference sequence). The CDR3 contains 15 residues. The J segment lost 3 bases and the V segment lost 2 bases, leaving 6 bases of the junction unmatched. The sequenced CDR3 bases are TGTGCCAGTAGTATAAGTGGCAGGGGGCACTACGAG. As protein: CASSISGRGHYE. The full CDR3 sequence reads CASSISGRGHYEQYF.

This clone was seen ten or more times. The CDR3 sequence is CASSLETNPYEQYF. Incomplete CDR3 DNA: TGTGCCAGCAGCTTGGAAACAAACCCCTACGAG. V and J are TRBV5-6 and TRBJ2-7; D not certain. The observed sequence ends 3 residues before the CDR3 terminus, with the missing tail filled in from the germline J gene. CDR3 length equals 14 residues. The V end was cut by 0 bases, the J end by 2 bases, with 9 bases between. In germline, CDR1 is SGHDT, CDR2 YYEEEE. Using reference TRBV5-6 and TRBJ2-7 for the parts outside the CDR3, the full variable domain is DAGVTQSPTHLIKTRGQQVTLRCSPKSGHDTVSWYQQALGQGPQFIFQYYEEEERQRGNFPDRFSGHQFPNYSSELNVNALLLGDSALYLCASSLETNPYEQYFGPGTRLTVT.

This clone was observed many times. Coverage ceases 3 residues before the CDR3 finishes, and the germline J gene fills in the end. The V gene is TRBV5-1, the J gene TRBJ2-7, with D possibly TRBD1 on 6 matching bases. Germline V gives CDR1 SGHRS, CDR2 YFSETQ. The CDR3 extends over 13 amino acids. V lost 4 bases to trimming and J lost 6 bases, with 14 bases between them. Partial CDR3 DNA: TGCGCCAGCAGCCGGGACATCTCAGGCGAG. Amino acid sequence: CASSRDISGE. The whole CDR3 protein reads CASSRDISGEQYF. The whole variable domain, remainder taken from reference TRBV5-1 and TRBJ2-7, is KAGVTQTPRYLIKTRGQQVTLSCSPISGHRSVSWYQQTPGQGLQFLFEYFSETQRNKGNFPGRFSGRQFSNSRSEMNVSTLELGDSALYLCASSRDISGEQYFGPGTRLTVT.

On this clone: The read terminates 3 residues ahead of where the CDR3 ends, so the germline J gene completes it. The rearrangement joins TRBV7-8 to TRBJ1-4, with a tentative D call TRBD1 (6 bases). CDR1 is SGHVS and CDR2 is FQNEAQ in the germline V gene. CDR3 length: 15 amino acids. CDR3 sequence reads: CASSLDSGANSPLFF. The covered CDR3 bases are TGTGCCAGCAGCTTAGATTCAGGGGCCAATTCACCA. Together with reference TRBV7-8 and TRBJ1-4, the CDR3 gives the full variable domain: GAGVSQSPRYKVAKRGQDVALRCDPISGHVSLFWYQQALGQGPEFLTYFQNEAQLDKSGLPSDRFFAERPEGSVSTLKIQRTQQEDSAVYLCASSLDSGANSPLFFGSGTQLSVL.